The T cell receptor (beta chain) described here comes from a study of cytomegalovirus exposure and HLA in healthy donors. Points on this clone: Its antigen is still unknown.

The CDR3 runs to 15 residues. The V end lost 3 bases, the J end lost 1 base, and 13 bases lay between the germline ends. Germline V CDR1 and CDR2: LNHDA, SQIVND (reference sequence). Both 60 Vbeta primers and 13 Jbeta primers went into the PCR. Some clones are missing from TCRdb's copy, which holds only in-frame ones; the method was immunoSEQ multiplex PCR. The repertoire holds fewer than 250,000 clones, with over 60% as singletons. Study conclusions and caveats: For most TCR sequences rarity was the rule, although some public TCRs occurred in many donors. In a later analysis, across HLA loci, associated TCR counts were highest for DRB1, lowest for HLA-C. The authors listed some 150 TCR beta chains as cytomegalovirus-associated.

The sample taken for sequencing was PBMCs. The sequence came from a middle-aged woman in good health and CMV-seronegative. The chain couples TRBV19 to TRBJ2-7; TRBD2 is a possible D gene (5 bases). The CDR3 sequence is CASSIWGDRSYEQYF. CDR3 nucleotides: TGTGCCAGTAGTATTTGGGGAGATCGGTCCTACGAGCAGTACTTC.